A selection of T cell receptor beta chains follows, all from one sample in a study of cytomegalovirus exposure and HLA in healthy donors. Sequenced by immunoSEQ multiplex PCR; TCRdb stores in-frame clones only, minus some. The sample yields around 57,000 clones, more than 70% seen once. The sample was PBMCs. These receptors were taken from a man aged 30-40 years in good health and CMV-seropositive. Both conserved end residues are part of each CDR3. The D gene is left open where the match is weak. A clone size is listed for some rows: how often the clone was seen (once, few, many), or a class if it is expanded.

v_call	clone_size	d_call	j_call	cdr3_aa	cdr3_nt
TRBV6-5	.	TRBD2	TRBJ2-1	CASSITGTNYNEQFF	TGTGCCAGCAGTATTACCGGGACTAACTACAATGAGCAGTTCTTC
TRBV28	.	.	TRBJ1-2	CASTLNSRNYGYTF	TGTGCCAGCACACTCAACTCCCGCAACTATGGCTACACCTTC
TRBV9	.	TRBD2	TRBJ2-1	CASSGSGLAGDEQFF	TGTGCCAGCAGCGGATCGGGACTAGCGGGGGATGAGCAGTTCTTC
TRBV5-6	.	TRBD2	TRBJ2-3	CASSPGLAGELGVQYF	TGTGCCAGCAGCCCTGGACTAGCGGGGGAGTTGGGGGTGCAGTATTTT
TRBV5-1	.	.	TRBJ1-1	CASSLVGDTEAFF	TGCGCCAGCAGCTTGGTCGGTGACACTGAAGCTTTCTTT
TRBV7-9	once	TRBD1	TRBJ1-1	CASSLRVGQERSWTEAFF	TGTGCCAGCAGCTTAAGGGTTGGACAGGAGAGGAGTTGGACTGAAGCTTTCTTT
TRBV7-9	.	.	TRBJ2-1	CASTRDSSYNEQFF	TGTGCCAGCACCCGGGATAGCTCCTACAATGAGCAGTTCTTC
TRBV5-1	.	.	TRBJ1-1	CASSSVGRPRINTEAFF	TGCGCCAGCAGCTCGGTGGGGAGGCCCCGGATCAACACTGAAGCTTTCTTT
TRBV6-6	.	.	TRBJ2-5	CASSYHQETQYF	TGTGCCAGCAGTTACCATCAAGAGACCCAGTACTTC
TRBV6-6	.	.	TRBJ2-5	CASRPDSQETQYF	TGTGCCAGCAGGCCGGACAGTCAAGAGACCCAGTACTTC
TRBV5-4	.	TRBD1	TRBJ2-7	CASSSRAGGSYEQYF	TGTGCCAGCAGCTCGAGGGCAGGGGGCTCCTACGAGCAGTACTTC
TRBV6-1	.	.	TRBJ2-7	CASRPSGTYEQYF	TGTGCCAGCAGGCCTTCGGGTACCTACGAGCAGTACTTC
TRBV7-2	.	.	TRBJ1-3	CASSFPGQSGNTIYF	TGTGCCAGCAGCTTCCCGGGTCAGTCTGGAAACACCATATATTTT
TRBV18	.	TRBD1	TRBJ1-2	CASSPTGERGYTF	TGTGCCAGCTCACCGACAGGGGAACGAGGCTACACCTTC
TRBV10-2	.	TRBD2	TRBJ2-1	CASSESARLAGGSSYNEQFF	TGCGCCAGCAGTGAGTCGGCGAGACTAGCGGGGGGGAGCTCCTACAATGAGCAGTTCTTC
TRBV4-2	once	TRBD2	TRBJ2-7	CASSQETSGSRHEQYF	TGTGCCAGCAGCCAGGAGACTAGCGGGAGTCGTCACGAGCAGTACTTC
TRBV7-8	.	.	TRBJ1-6	CASSLLSGTTAYNSPLHF	TGTGCCAGCAGCTTATTGTCCGGGACAACCGCCTATAATTCACCCCTCCACTTT
TRBV5-6	.	.	TRBJ1-4	CASSGGHLRDEKLFF	TGTGCCAGCAGCGGGGGACACCTAAGGGATGAAAAACTGTTTTTT